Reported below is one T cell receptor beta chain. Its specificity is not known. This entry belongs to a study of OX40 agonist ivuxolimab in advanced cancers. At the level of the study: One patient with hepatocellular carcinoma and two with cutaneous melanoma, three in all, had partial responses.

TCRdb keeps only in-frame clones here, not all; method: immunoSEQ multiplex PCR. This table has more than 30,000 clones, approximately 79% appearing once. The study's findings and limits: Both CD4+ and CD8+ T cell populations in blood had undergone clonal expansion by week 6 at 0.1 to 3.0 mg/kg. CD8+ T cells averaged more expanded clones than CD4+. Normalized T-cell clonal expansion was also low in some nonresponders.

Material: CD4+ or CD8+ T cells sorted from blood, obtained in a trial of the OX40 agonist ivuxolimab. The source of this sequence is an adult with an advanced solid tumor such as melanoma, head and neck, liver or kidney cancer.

The CDR3 sequence: CASSKEDRGEMNTEAFF. DNA for the CDR3: TGTGCCAGCAGCAAAGAGGACCGGGGGGAGATGAACACTGAAGCTTTCTTT. This chain connects TRBV21-1 to TRBJ1-1. TRBV21-1 corresponds to a pseudogene. This CDR3 contains 17 residues.